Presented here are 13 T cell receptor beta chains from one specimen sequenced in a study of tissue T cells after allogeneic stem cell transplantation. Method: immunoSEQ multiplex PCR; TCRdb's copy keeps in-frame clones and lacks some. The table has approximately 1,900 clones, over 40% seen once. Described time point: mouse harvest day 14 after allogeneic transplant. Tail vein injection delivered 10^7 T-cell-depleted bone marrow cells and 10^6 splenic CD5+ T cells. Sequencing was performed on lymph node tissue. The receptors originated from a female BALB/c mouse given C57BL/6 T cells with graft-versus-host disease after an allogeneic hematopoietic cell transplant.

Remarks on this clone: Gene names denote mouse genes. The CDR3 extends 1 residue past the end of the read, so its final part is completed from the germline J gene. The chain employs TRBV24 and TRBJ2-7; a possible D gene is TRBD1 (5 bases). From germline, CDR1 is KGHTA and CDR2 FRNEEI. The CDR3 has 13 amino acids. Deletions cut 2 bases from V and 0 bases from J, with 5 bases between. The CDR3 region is CASSLRGSYEQYF. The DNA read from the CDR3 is TGTGCCAGCAGTCTGAGGGGCTCCTATGAACAGTAC.

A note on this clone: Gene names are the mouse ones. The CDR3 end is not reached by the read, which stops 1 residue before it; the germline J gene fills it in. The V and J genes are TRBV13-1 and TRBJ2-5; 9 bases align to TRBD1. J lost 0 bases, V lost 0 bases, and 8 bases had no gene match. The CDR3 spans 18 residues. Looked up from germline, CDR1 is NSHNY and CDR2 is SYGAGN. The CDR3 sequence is CASSDASDRGPNQDTQYF. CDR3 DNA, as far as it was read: TGTGCCAGCAGTGATGCATCGGACAGGGGTCCGAACCAAGACACCCAGTAC.

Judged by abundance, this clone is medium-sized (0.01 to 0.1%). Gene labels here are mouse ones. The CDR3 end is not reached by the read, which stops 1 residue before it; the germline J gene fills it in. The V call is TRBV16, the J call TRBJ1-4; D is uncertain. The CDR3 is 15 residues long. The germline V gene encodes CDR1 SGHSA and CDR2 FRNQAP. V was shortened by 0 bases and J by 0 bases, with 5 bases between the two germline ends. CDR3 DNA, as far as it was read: TGTGCAAGCAGCTTAGATCCGATTTCCAACGAAAGATTATTT. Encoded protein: CASSLDPISNERLF. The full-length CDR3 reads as CASSLDPISNERLFF.

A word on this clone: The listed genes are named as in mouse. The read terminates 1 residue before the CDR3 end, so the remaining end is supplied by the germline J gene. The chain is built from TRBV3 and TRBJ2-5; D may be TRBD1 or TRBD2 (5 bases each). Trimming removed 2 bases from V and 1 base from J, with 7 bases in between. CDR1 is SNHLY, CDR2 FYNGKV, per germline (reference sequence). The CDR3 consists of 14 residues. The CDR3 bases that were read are TGTGCCAGCAGCTTATGGGGCGACCAAGACACCCAGTAC. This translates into CASSLWGDQDTQY. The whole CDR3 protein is CASSLWGDQDTQYF.

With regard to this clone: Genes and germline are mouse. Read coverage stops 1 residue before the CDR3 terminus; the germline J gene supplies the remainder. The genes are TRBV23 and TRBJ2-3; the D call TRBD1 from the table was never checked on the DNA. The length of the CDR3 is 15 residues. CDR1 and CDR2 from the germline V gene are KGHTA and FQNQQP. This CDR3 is CSSSQSQGATETLYF. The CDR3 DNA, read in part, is TGCTCCAGCAGTCAATCGCAGGGGGCTACAGAAACGCTGTAT.

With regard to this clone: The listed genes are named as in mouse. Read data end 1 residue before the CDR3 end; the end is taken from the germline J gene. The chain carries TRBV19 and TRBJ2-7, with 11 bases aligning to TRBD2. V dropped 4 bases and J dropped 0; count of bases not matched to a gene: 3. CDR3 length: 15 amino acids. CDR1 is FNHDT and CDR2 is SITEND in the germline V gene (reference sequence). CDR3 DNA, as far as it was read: TGTGCCAGCAGTCGACTGGGGGGGAGCTCCTATGAACAGTAC. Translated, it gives CASSRLGGSSYEQY. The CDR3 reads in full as CASSRLGGSSYEQYF. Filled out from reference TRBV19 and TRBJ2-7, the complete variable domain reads GGIITQTPKFLIGQEGQKLTLKCQQNFNHDTMYWYRQDSGKGLRLIYYSITENDLQKGDLSEGYDASREKKSSFSLTVTSAQKNEMAVFLCASSRLGGSSYEQYFGPGTRLTVL.

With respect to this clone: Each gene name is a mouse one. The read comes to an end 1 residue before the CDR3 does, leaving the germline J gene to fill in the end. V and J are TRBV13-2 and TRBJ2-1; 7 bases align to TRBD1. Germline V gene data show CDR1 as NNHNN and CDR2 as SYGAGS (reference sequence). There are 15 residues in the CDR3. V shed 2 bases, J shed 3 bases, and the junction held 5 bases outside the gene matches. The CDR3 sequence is CASGETGRVYAEQFF. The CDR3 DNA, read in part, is TGTGCCAGCGGTGAGACAGGGAGGGTCTATGCTGAGCAGTTC.

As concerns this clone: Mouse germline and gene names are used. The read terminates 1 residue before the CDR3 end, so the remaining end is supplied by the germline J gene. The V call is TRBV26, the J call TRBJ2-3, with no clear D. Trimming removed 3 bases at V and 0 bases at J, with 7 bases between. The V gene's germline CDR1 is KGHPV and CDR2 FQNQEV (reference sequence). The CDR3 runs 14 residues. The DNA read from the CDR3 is TGTGCCAGCAGTCTAGGCAGTAGTGCAGAAACGCTGTAT. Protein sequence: CASSLGSSAETLY. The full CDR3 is CASSLGSSAETLYF.

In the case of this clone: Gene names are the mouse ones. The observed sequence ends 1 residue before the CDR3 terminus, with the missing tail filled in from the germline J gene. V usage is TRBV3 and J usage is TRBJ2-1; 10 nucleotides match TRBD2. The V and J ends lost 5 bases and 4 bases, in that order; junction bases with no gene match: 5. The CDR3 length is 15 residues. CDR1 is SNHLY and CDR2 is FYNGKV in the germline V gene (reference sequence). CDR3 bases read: TGTGCCAGCAGCCTGACTGGGGGGTTGTATGCTGAGCAGTTC. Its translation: CASSLTGGLYAEQF. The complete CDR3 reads CASSLTGGLYAEQFF.

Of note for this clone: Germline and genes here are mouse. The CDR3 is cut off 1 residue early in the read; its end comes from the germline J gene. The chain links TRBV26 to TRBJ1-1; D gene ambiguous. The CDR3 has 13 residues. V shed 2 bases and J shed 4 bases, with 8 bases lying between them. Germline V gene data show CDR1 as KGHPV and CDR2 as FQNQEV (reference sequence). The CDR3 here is CASSLRTGTEVFF. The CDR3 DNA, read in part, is TGTGCCAGCAGTCTGAGGACGGGCACAGAAGTCTTC. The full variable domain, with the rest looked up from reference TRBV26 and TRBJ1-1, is NSKVIQTPRYLVKGQGQKAKMRCIPEKGHPVVFWYQQNKNNEFKFLINFQNQEVLQQIDMTEKRFSAECPSNSPCSLEIQSSEAGDSALYLCASSLRTGTEVFFGKGTRLTVV.

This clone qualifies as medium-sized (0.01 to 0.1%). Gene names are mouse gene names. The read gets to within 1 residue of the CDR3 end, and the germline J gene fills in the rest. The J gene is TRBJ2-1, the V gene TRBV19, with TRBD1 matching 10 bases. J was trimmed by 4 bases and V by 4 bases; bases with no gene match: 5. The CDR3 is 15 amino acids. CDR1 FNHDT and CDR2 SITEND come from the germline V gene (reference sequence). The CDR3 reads CASSPTGGGYAEQFF. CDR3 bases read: TGTGCCAGCAGTCCGACAGGGGGCGGGTATGCTGAGCAGTTC.

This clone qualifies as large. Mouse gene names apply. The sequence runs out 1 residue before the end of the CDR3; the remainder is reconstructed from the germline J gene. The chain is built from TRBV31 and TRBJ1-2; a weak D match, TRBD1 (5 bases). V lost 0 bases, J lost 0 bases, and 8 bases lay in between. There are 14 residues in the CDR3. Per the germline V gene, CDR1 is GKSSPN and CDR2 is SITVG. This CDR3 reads CAWSLRTTNSDYTF. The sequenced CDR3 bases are TGTGCCTGGAGTCTAAGGACAACAAACTCCGACTACACC.

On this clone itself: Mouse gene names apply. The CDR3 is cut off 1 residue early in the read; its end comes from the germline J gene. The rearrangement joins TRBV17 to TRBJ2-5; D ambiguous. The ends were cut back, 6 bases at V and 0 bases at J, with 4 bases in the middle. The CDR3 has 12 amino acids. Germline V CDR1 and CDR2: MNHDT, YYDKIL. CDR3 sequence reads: CASSINQDTQYF. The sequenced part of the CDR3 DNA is TGTGCTAGCAGCATTAACCAAGACACCCAGTAC.